These 15 T cell receptor beta chains were all obtained from the same sample, sequenced in a study of blood T cells in healthy people across ages. Primers used in a second PCR of roughly 6 to 11 cycles were a sample-barcoded 5' primer and a J-beta primer mix. TCRdb reanalysed the 5' RACE reads using MiXCR and keeps one entry per CDR3 protein. The repertoire holds 1.5 million to 2 million distinct CDR3 sequences, with 28% as singletons. The sequenced sample was blood. Receptor source: a woman between 25 and 40 years old in good health.

V is TRBV18 and J is TRBJ2-2; unclear D gene. Germline-derived CDR1 and CDR2 are KGHSH and LQKENI. Trimming took off 2 bases at V and 2 bases at J, with 12 bases between the two ends. The CDR3 covers 16 residues. Here the CDR3 DNA reads TGTGCCAGCTCACCAAGAACCGGTTTCAACACCGGGGAGCTGTTTTTT. Translated: CASSPRTGFNTGELFF.

Details on this clonotype: The germline gene is not matched at one end of the junction; a read error may be the cause. The genes are TRBV20-1 and TRBJ1-4; D ambiguous. The CDR3 totals 12 residues. Germline-derived CDR1 and CDR2 are DFQATT and SNEGSKA (reference sequence). The DNA of the CDR3 is TGCAGCGCTAGGTACACTAATGAAAAACTGTTTTTT. Its translation: CSARYTNEKLFF.

About this clonotype itself: This sequence may be a read error, since a much larger clone differs from it by one base. The chain carries TRBV24-1 and TRBJ2-1, with 11 nucleotides matching TRBD2. Trimming at V came to 9 bases and at J to 5 bases, leaving 2 bases not matched to a gene. The CDR3 totals 13 residues. The V gene's germline CDR1 is KGHDR and CDR2 SFDVKD. The CDR3 bases are TGTGCCACCGGGACTAGCGGAAACAATGAGCAGTTCTTC. It codes for CATGTSGNNEQFF.

This clonotype was detected a few times. The rearrangement uses TRBV10-3 and TRBJ2-1; D ambiguous. Trimming pared 3 bases from V and 5 bases from J, leaving 8 bases between. Per the germline V gene, CDR1 is ENHRY and CDR2 is SYGVKD. The CDR3 is 13 amino acids. The CDR3, as DNA: TGTGCCATCAGTGAACTACTTAACAATGAGCAGTTCTTC. It yields the protein CAISELLNNEQFF.

The V and J genes are TRBV12-3 or TRBV12-4 and TRBJ1-5; D unresolved. V lost 5 bases and J lost 8, with 10 bases in between. The CDR3 length is 12 residues. CDR3 residues: CASSGYGEPQHF. The CDR3 DNA reads TGTGCCAGCAGTGGATACGGCGAGCCCCAGCATTTT.

This clonotype was seen once. The chain carries TRBV28 and TRBJ2-1; D call uncertain. Per the germline V gene, CDR1 is MDHEN and CDR2 is SYDVKM. V lost 7 bases to trimming and J lost 5 bases, with 12 bases between them. The CDR3 sequence is 13 residues long. The CDR3 is CASKGRSHNEQFF. The CDR3 nucleotides read TGTGCCAGCAAGGGTAGGTCCCACAATGAGCAGTTCTTC.

This clonotype was seen only a few times. The rearrangement uses TRBV20-1 and TRBJ2-7, with 10 bases that match TRBD2. The last part of the DNA fits TRBJ2-5 better; the J call may be wrong. The germline V gene encodes CDR1 DFQATT and CDR2 SNEGSKA (reference sequence). The CDR3 is 13 amino acids. CDR3 residues: CSARGLAWETQYF. CDR3 nucleotides: TGCAGTGCTCGGGGACTAGCGTGGGAGACCCAGTACTTC.

The chain links TRBV28 to TRBJ2-5; 7 bases align to TRBD2. This CDR3 has 15 residues. V dropped 5 bases and J dropped 11; count of bases not matched to a gene: 17. Germline assignment: CDR1 MDHEN and CDR2 SYDVKM. As DNA, the CDR3 is TGTGCCAGCAGTCCTCCCGGGGGGAGATTGGAGATTCAGTACTTC. Translated: CASSPPGGRLEIQYF. The full variable domain, with the rest looked up from reference TRBV28 and TRBJ2-5, is DVKVTQSSRYLVKRTGEKVFLECVQDMDHENMFWYRQDPGLGLRLIYFSYDVKMKEKGDIPEGYSVSREKKERFSLILESASTNQTSMYLCASSPPGGRLEIQYFGPGTRLLVL.

This clonotype was picked up a small number of times. The chain recombines TRBV11-2 with TRBJ2-6; 7 nucleotides align to TRBD1. This CDR3 comprises 18 residues. V was pared by 2 bases and J by 3 bases, with 10 bases of the junction left unmatched. The germline CDR1 and CDR2 sequences are SGHAT and FQNNGV. The CDR3 protein is CASSLITGDKGGANVLTF. DNA for the CDR3: TGTGCCAGCAGCTTAATAACAGGGGATAAGGGTGGGGCCAACGTCCTGACTTTC.

Ten or more counts support this clonotype. This chain joins TRBV29-1 and TRBJ2-1, with D unresolved. Trimming stripped 7 bases from V and 9 bases from J, with 16 bases between. The CDR3 sequence is 12 residues long. Per germline, CDR1 SQVTM and CDR2 ANQGSEA. The CDR3 DNA is TGCAGCGGTGGGGTGGTTGTACGTGAGCAGTTCTTC. Its translation: CSGGVVVREQFF.

About this clonotype itself: One end of the junction does not line up with germline, which may come from a read error. The rearrangement joins TRBV7-9 to TRBJ2-7; D gene unclear. With the DNA end fitting TRBJ2-5 better, the J assignment may be wrong. The CDR3 has 13 residues. Germline CDR1 and CDR2: SEHNR and FQNEAQ (reference sequence). For the CDR3, the DNA is TGTGCCAGCACCCTAACCGGCCAAGGGACCCAGTACTTC. It encodes CASTLTGQGTQYF.

This clonotype has more than one count but fewer than ten. The rearrangement joins TRBV5-1 to TRBJ2-7; no firm D call. Trimming removed 3 bases at V and 1 base at J, with 11 bases between. This CDR3 comprises 14 residues. The V gene's germline CDR1 is SGHRS and CDR2 YFSETQ. The CDR3 loop is CASSWTDGSYEQYF. CDR3 DNA: TGCGCCAGCAGCTGGACGGACGGGTCCTACGAGCAGTACTTC. Together with reference TRBV5-1 and TRBJ2-7, the CDR3 gives the full variable domain: KAGVTQTPRYLIKTRGQQVTLSCSPISGHRSVSWYQQTPGQGLQFLFEYFSETQRNKGNFPGRFSGRQFSNSRSEMNVSTLELGDSALYLCASSWTDGSYEQYFGPGTRLTVT.

This clonotype was detected a few times. The J gene is TRBJ2-5, the V gene TRBV5-1; D perhaps matches TRBD1 (5 bases). Germline V gene data show CDR1 as SGHRS and CDR2 as YFSETQ. The V end was cut by 0 bases, the J end by 5 bases, with 14 bases between. The CDR3 length is 15 residues. The CDR3 here is CASSLAPGMGETQYF. CDR3 bases: TGCGCCAGCAGCTTGGCCCCAGGGATGGGGGAGACCCAGTACTTC.

This clonotype has ten or more counts. V and J are TRBV10-3 and TRBJ2-7; no reliable D call. V was cut by 3 bases and J by 2 bases, with 5 bases left in between. CDR3 size: 12 residues. Germline CDR1 ENHRY, CDR2 SYGVKD. As DNA, the CDR3 is TGTGCCATCAGTGACAGCGCCTACGAGCAGTACTTC. Its protein is CAISDSAYEQYF.

This clonotype turned up a few times. The chain is built from TRBV5-5 and TRBJ2-5; D gene unclear. CDR1 SGHKS and CDR2 YYEKEE come from the germline V gene (reference sequence). This CDR3 is built from 13 residues. V was clipped by 7 bases and J by 0 bases, with 10 bases between them. The CDR3 loop reads CASGRHDQETQYF. The DNA of the CDR3 is TGTGCCAGCGGGCGACACGACCAAGAGACCCAGTACTTC.